The entry below describes one T cell receptor (beta chain). The target antigen is unknown. The data were obtained in a study of CD8 T cells in ankylosing spondylitis. Preparation of TCR beta libraries was done by quantitative 5'-RACE with molecular barcodes. In TCRdb, the 5' RACE reads were re-called with MiXCR into one record per CDR3 protein. Here the sample spans some 220,000 distinct CDR3 sequences, 10% to 13% being singletons. Study-level points and caveats: The authors reported significant enrichment of disease-linked clones in matched ankylosing spondylitis synovial fluid. In the blood and synovial fluid of reactive arthritis, some motif variants had been previously reported.

The length of the CDR3 is 15 residues. CDR1 is DFQATT and CDR2 is SNEGSKA in the germline V gene (reference sequence). The V gene lost 1 base and the J gene lost 6 bases, with 18 bases spanning the gap. This sequence joins TRBV20-1 and TRBJ1-1, with D perhaps matching TRBD1 (6 bases). The source is a male donor with ankylosing spondylitis or in good health (not recorded which). Input material: blood, either unsorted or a sorted T cell fraction (not recorded which). This chain's CDR3 is CSARVGGVRMSEAFF. The DNA of the CDR3 is TGCAGTGCTAGAGTAGGGGGGGTAAGGATGTCTGAAGCTTTCTTT.